This is a list of T cell receptor beta chains from one sample in a study of shared clonotypes between healthy human individuals. The repertoire was sequenced with immunoSEQ multiplex PCR; TCRdb's copy has only in-frame clones and lacks some. The sample has about 520,000 clones, almost 80% seen once; the top ten hold around 12%. Sequenced material: PBMCs. Receptors originate from a woman in her thirties or forties in good health. Some clones in this sample may be carry-over from other donors' samples. The CDR3 runs from the conserved cysteine through the conserved F or W. The D gene is left open where the match is weak. Rows give clone size only sometimes, using once, few, many, or a class for an expanded clone.

clone_size | j_call | d_call | v_call | cdr3_aa | cdr3_nt
many | TRBJ2-7 | TRBD1 | TRBV7-8 | CASSLAVRTGGLGSYEQYF | TGTGCCAGCAGCTTAGCGGTGAGAACAGGGGGACTGGGGTCCTACGAGCAGTACTTC
NA | TRBJ2-7 | NA | TRBV10-1 | CASSESGNSYEQYF | TGCGCCAGCAGTGAGTCCGGCAACTCCTACGAGCAGTACTTC
once | TRBJ1-4 | NA | TRBV18 | CASSPSGNNEKLFF | TGTGCCAGCTCACCTTCGGGGAATAATGAAAAACTGTTTTTT
NA | TRBJ2-2 | NA | TRBV5-1 | CASSLYTGTTGELFF | TGCGCCAGCAGCTTGTATACCGGGACCACCGGGGAGCTGTTTTTT
once | TRBJ2-5 | NA | TRBV2 | CASGPGIATETQYF | TGTGCCAGCGGGCCAGGGATCGCAACGGAGACCCAGTACTTC
NA | TRBJ1-5 | TRBD1 | TRBV27 | CASRAGGGNSNQPQHF | TGTGCCAGCAGAGCAGGGGGCGGAAATAGCAATCAGCCCCAGCATTTT
NA | TRBJ2-1 | NA | TRBV7-9 | CASSLAVNEQFF | TGTGCCAGCAGCTTAGCTGTCAATGAGCAGTTCTTC
NA | TRBJ2-7 | TRBD2 | TRBV19 | CASSTTSFEQYF | TGTGCCAGTAGTACGACTAGCTTTGAGCAGTACTTC
NA | TRBJ2-7 | NA | TRBV5-6 | CASSPSILSSSYEQYF | TGTGCCAGCAGCCCAAGTATACTCTCTAGCTCCTACGAGCAGTACTTC
NA | TRBJ2-7 | TRBD1 | TRBV14 | CASSHPGGSKGEQYF | TGTGCCAGCAGCCATCCAGGGGGTTCTAAGGGCGAGCAGTACTTC
NA | TRBJ1-5 | NA | TRBV7-9 | CASSLAGVGQPQHF | TGTGCCAGCAGCTTAGCAGGTGTTGGGCAGCCCCAGCATTTT
NA | TRBJ2-1 | TRBD2 | TRBV9 | CASSAQTSGHNEQFF | TGTGCCAGCAGCGCCCAGACTAGCGGCCACAATGAGCAGTTCTTC
NA | TRBJ2-5 | NA | TRBV10-3 | CAISYGTTETQYF | TGTGCCATCAGTTACGGGACCACAGAGACCCAGTACTTC
NA | TRBJ2-2 | NA | TRBV4-2 | CASSGRWRNTGELFF | TGTGCCAGCAGCGGAAGGTGGAGGAACACCGGGGAGCTGTTTTTT
NA | TRBJ2-2 | NA | TRBV7-9 | CASSSERQGAQGELFF | TGTGCCAGCAGCTCCGAACGACAAGGGGCCCAAGGGGAGCTGTTTTTT
NA | TRBJ2-1 | TRBD2 | TRBV7-2 | CASSTGLAGGYNEQFF | TGTGCCAGCAGCACGGGACTAGCGGGCGGTTACAATGAGCAGTTCTTC
many | TRBJ2-3 | TRBD2 | TRBV11-2 | CASSRGGTTDTQYF | TGTGCCAGCAGCCGGGGGGGGACCACAGATACGCAGTATTTT
few | TRBJ2-2 | TRBD1 | TRBV5-8 | CASSNDRELYGLFF | TGTGCCAGCAGTAATGACAGGGAACTCTACGGGCTGTTTTTT
NA | TRBJ2-7 | NA | TRBV18 | CASSTTGFGEQYF | TGTGCCAGCTCAACAACAGGGTTTGGCGAGCAGTACTTC
NA | TRBJ2-1 | NA | TRBV7-3 | CASSLTDESEQFF | TGTGCCAGCAGCTTAACGGACGAATCTGAGCAGTTCTTC
NA | TRBJ1-2 | NA | TRBV5-4 | CASSLGTGQDYGYTF | TGTGCCAGCAGCTTGGGGACCGGACAAGACTATGGCTACACCTTC
NA | TRBJ2-1 | NA | TRBV30 | CAWSGSRNEQFF | TGTGCCTGGTCGGGATCCCGCAATGAGCAGTTCTTC
NA | TRBJ2-3 | NA | TRBV7-3 | CASSPSSGSDTQYF | TGTGCCAGCAGCCCAAGCTCGGGGTCAGATACGCAGTATTTT
few | TRBJ1-1 | NA | TRBV11-2 | CASSLESTEAFF | TGTGCCAGCAGCTTGGAGAGCACTGAAGCTTTCTTT
once | TRBJ2-2 | NA | TRBV7-2 | CASSLVGVGELFF | TGTGCCAGCAGCTTAGTAGGTGTCGGGGAGCTGTTTTTT
NA | TRBJ2-7 | NA | TRBV9 | CASSVSGATSYEQYF | TGTGCCAGCAGCGTGTCCGGGGCAACCTCCTACGAGCAGTACTTC
NA | TRBJ1-2 | NA | TRBV7-6 | CASSPNSGFPYGYTF | TGTGCCAGCAGCCCCAACAGCGGATTTCCCTATGGCTACACCTTC
NA | TRBJ2-5 | TRBD2 | TRBV9 | CASSVASGGVWETQYF | TGTGCCAGCAGCGTAGCTAGCGGGGGCGTGTGGGAGACCCAGTACTTC
NA | TRBJ2-1 | NA | TRBV29-1 | CSVARGTGNEQFF | TGCAGCGTCGCCCGAGGGACGGGCAATGAGCAGTTCTTC
once | TRBJ2-1 | TRBD1 | TRBV11-2 | CASRRNSGQGREQFF | TGTGCCAGCAGGCGTAACTCGGGACAGGGGAGAGAGCAGTTCTTC
NA | TRBJ2-7 | NA | TRBV6-5 | CASSSPYIYEQYF | TGTGCCAGCAGTTCCCCATACATCTACGAGCAGTACTTC
NA | TRBJ1-1 | NA | TRBV27 | CASSLVGNTEAFF | TGTGCCAGCAGTTTGGTGGGGAACACTGAAGCTTTCTTT
once | TRBJ2-1 | NA | TRBV19 | CASSIGPRSVEQFF | TGTGCCAGTAGTATTGGCCCCCGTTCGGTTGAGCAGTTCTTC
NA | TRBJ2-1 | TRBD2 | TRBV9 | CASSVGGSGSDAYNEQFF | TGTGCCAGCAGCGTAGGTGGTAGCGGGAGTGACGCCTACAATGAGCAGTTCTTC
few | TRBJ2-7 | NA | TRBV7-2 | CASSPQVSPSYEQYF | TGTGCCAGCAGCCCCCAGGTCAGCCCGTCCTACGAGCAGTACTTC
NA | TRBJ2-1 | TRBD2 | TRBV11-2 | CASSLAAGAGYNEQFF | TGTGCCAGCAGCTTAGCGGCGGGAGCGGGCTACAATGAGCAGTTCTTC
NA | TRBJ2-7 | TRBD2 | TRBV5-4 | CASSLDSIAGGSYEQYF | TGTGCCAGCAGCTTGGATAGTATAGCGGGAGGGTCCTACGAGCAGTACTTC
NA | TRBJ2-7 | NA | TRBV7-6 | CASSLEGVSSYEQYF | TGTGCCAGCAGCTTAGAGGGCGTGAGCTCCTACGAGCAGTACTTC
NA | TRBJ2-7 | TRBD1 | TRBV10-3 | CAISEGDRRSYEQYF | TGTGCCATCAGTGAAGGGGACAGGCGCTCCTACGAGCAGTACTTC
NA | TRBJ2-1 | TRBD2 | TRBV27 | CASRPLGESGGLFF | TGTGCCAGCAGGCCGCTTGGGGAATCGGGAGGTCTGTTCTTC
NA | TRBJ2-1 | NA | TRBV19 | CATSGVSPGLSYNEQFF | TGTGCCACCTCCGGCGTGAGCCCCGGATTATCCTACAATGAGCAGTTCTTC
NA | TRBJ2-7 | TRBD1 | TRBV5-1 | CASSTGQGSGGYEQYF | TGCGCCAGCAGCACGGGACAGGGGTCCGGAGGGTACGAGCAGTACTTC
NA | TRBJ1-1 | NA | TRBV19 | CASRLQGRAFF | TGTGCCAGTAGGCTACAGGGTAGAGCTTTCTTT
NA | TRBJ2-5 | NA | TRBV7-7 | CASSSTPSGEETQYF | TGTGCCAGCAGCTCAACCCCTTCTGGAGAAGAGACCCAGTACTTC
NA | TRBJ2-7 | NA | TRBV29-1 | CSVVGSPCEQYF | TGCAGCGTTGTAGGCAGCCCCTGCGAGCAGTACTTC
NA | TRBJ2-7 | NA | TRBV27 | CASRPLATYEQYF | TGTGCCAGCAGGCCCCTGGCCACCTACGAGCAGTACTTC
NA | TRBJ2-3 | TRBD2 | TRBV7-6 | CASSFSGESSTDTQYF | TGTGCCAGCAGCTTCAGCGGGGAATCTAGCACAGATACGCAGTATTTT
NA | TRBJ1-4 | NA | TRBV5-1 | CASSLEGRRIEKLFF | TGCGCCAGCAGCTTGGAGGGCAGGAGAATTGAAAAACTGTTTTTT
NA | TRBJ2-3 | TRBD1 | TRBV29-1 | CSVGTGGTDTQYF | TGCAGCGTGGGGACAGGGGGCACAGATACGCAGTATTTT
NA | TRBJ1-3 | NA | TRBV30 | CAWSLSSGNTIYF | TGTGCCTGGAGCCTGAGCTCTGGAAACACCATATATTTT
NA | TRBJ2-5 | NA | TRBV28 | CASSIRDRNSEQYF | TGTGCCAGCAGTATCCGGGACCGCAATAGTGAGCAGTACTTC
NA | TRBJ2-5 | NA | TRBV2 | CASVVNQETQYF | TGTGCCAGCGTGGTGAACCAAGAGACCCAGTACTTC